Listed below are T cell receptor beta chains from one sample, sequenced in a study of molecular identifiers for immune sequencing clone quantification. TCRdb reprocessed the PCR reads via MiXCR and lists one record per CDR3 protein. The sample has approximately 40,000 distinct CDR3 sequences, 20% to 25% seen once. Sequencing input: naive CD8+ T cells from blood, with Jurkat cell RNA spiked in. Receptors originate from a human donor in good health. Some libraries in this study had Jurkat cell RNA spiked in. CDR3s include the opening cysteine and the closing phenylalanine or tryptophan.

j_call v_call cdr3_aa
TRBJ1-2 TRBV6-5 CASRGYGYTF
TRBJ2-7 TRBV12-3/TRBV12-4 CASSWGRTSYEQYF
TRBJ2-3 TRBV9 CASSLYHGASTDTQYF
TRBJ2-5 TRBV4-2 CASSQGPSGETQYF
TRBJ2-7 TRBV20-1 CSARERGLGREQYF
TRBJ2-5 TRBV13 CASSLGPGTGRGETQYF
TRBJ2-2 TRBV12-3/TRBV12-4 CASDPGSGELFF
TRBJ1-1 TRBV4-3 CASSQATLVEGRAFF
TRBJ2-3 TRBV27 CASARFPDTQYF
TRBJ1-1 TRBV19 CASSKGSYTEAFF
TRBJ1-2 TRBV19 CASSQGRYGYTF
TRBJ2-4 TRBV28 CASSLFSGVKNIQYF
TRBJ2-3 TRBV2 CASSFRDIGKTGTDTQYF
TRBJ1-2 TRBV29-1 CSVDLGRANYGYTF
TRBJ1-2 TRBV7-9 CASSSGPIFYGYTF
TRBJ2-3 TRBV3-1 CASSQGYSGGIEDTQYF
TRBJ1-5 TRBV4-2 CASSQGGVGQPQHF
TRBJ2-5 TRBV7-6 CASSPTLGGETQYF
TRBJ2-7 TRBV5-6 CASSLGWDLAYEQYF
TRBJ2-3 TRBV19 CASSIDGQGTDTQYF
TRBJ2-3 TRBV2 CASSEGLGGASGTDTQYF
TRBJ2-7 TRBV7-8 CASSLAAQSSYEQYF